This passage covers 5 T cell receptor beta chains from one sample sequenced in a study of identical twins. From the 5' RACE reads, TCRdb called clonotypes with MiXCR, one entry per CDR3 protein. This table holds 450,000 to 650,000 distinct CDR3 sequences, approximately 16% found once. These data were also reused for a study on yellow fever vaccine responses in identical twins.

Sequences were obtained from CD4+ T cells sorted from blood. The receptors originated from a woman aged 18-29 years in good health.

This rearrangement joins TRBV7-2 to TRBJ2-1; D possibly corresponds to TRBD1 (6 bases). This CDR3 spans 17 amino acids. Germline V gene data show CDR1 as SGHTA and CDR2 as FQGNSA. Trimming cost V 2 bases and J 10 bases, with 24 bases left between them. CDR3 amino acids: CASSLLELRTAVWEQFF. CDR3 in DNA: TGTGCCAGCAGCTTATTGGAGTTGCGGACAGCCGTGTGGGAGCAGTTCTTC.

The chain has TRBV12-2 and TRBJ2-5. TRBV12-2 corresponds to a pseudogene. CDR3 length: 15 amino acids. The CDR3 reads CASRITHLVGETQYF. As DNA, the CDR3 is TGTGCAAGTCGAATCACCCATCTGGTCGGGGAGACCCAGTACTTC.

This clonotype has more than one count but fewer than ten. The rearrangement joins TRBV7-2 to TRBJ2-1, with a tentative D call TRBD2 (7 bases). Germline V gene data show CDR1 as SGHTA and CDR2 as FQGNSA. This CDR3 is 17 amino acids long. V was cut by 1 base and J by 5 bases, with 18 bases left in between. The CDR3 coding sequence is TGTGCCAGCAGCTTAGGGGGGGGGCGGAGAACTAACAATGAGCAGTTCTTC. It yields the protein CASSLGGGRRTNNEQFF.

The V gene is TRBV29-1, the J gene TRBJ1-1; D remains ambiguous. The V and J ends lost 4 bases and 0 bases respectively, with 3 bases between them. The CDR3 is 11 residues long. The germline V gene has CDR1 SQVTM and CDR2 ANQGSEA. DNA of the CDR3: TGCAGCGTTGCACTGAACACTGAAGCTTTCTTT. The encoded protein is CSVALNTEAFF.

The chain uses TRBV20-1 and TRBJ2-1; D gene unclear. This CDR3 contains 16 residues. CDR1 is DFQATT and CDR2 is SNEGSKA in the germline V gene (reference sequence). The V gene lost 0 bases and the J gene lost 3 bases, with 15 bases spanning the gap. CDR3 amino acids: CSARDIADQDYNEQFF. As DNA, the CDR3 is TGCAGTGCTAGAGATATTGCGGACCAAGACTACAATGAGCAGTTCTTC.